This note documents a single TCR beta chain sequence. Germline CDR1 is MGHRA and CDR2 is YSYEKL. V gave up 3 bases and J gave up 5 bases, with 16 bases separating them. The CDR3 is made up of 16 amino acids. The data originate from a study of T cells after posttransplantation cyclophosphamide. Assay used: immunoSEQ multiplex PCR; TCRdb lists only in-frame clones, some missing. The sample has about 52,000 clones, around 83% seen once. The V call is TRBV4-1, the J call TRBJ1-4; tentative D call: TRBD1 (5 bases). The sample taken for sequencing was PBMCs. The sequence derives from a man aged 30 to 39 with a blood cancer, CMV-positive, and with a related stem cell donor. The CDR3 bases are TGCGCCAGCAGCCAGGGGTCAAGGGGAGGGAATGAAAAACTGTTTTTT. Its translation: CASSQGSRGGNEKLFF.